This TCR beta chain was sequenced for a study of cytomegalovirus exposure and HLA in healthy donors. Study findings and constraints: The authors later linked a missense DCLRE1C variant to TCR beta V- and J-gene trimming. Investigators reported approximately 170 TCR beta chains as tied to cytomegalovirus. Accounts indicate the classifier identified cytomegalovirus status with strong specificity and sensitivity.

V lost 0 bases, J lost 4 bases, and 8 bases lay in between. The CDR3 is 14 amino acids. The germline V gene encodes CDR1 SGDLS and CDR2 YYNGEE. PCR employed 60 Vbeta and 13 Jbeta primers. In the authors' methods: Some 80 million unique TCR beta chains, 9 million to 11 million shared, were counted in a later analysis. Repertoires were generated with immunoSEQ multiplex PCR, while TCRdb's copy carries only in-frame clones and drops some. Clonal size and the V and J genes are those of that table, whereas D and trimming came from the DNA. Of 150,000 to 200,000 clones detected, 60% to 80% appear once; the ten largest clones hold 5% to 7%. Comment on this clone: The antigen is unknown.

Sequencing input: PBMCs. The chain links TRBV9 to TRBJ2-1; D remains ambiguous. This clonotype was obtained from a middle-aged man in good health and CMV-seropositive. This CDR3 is CASSVDGLYNEQFF. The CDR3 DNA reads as TGTGCCAGCAGCGTAGACGGTTTGTACAATGAGCAGTTCTTC.